This entry concerns a single T cell receptor (beta chain). What it recognizes is unknown. An end of the junction differs from the germline gene, which may be a read error. This sample's RNA came from whole unsorted tissue. The data were obtained in a study of tumor and adjacent non-tumor tissue in lung cancer. Study-level information: There were fewer than 15 adenocarcinoma, a couple of squamous cell carcinoma and 1 small cell lung cancer cases. Aged about 31 to 80 years, patients included under 13 men and 4 to 6 women with stage I to III disease. Findings of the study overall: TCR diversity was significantly greater in tumor than normal lung tissue. Patients with more diverse tumor TCRs had worse survival.

There are 14 residues in the CDR3. CDR1 and CDR2 from the germline V gene are SGHAT and FQDESV (reference sequence). Three rounds of nested PCR, following a modified ARM-PCR protocol, produced the TCRbeta library. TCRdb reprocessed the multiplex PCR reads via MiXCR and lists one record per CDR3 protein. The sample includes more than 85,000 distinct CDR3 sequences, about 66% of them seen just once. The sequence was obtained from an older man with non-small cell lung cancer. What was sequenced was lung tumor tissue. The gene calls are TRBV11-1 and TRBJ2-7; the D gene is possibly TRBD2 (5 bases). CDR3 coding DNA: TGTGCCAGTAGCTTCGGGGATGACTCCTACGAGCAGTACTTC. Translating gives CASSFGDDSYEQYF.